The 14 T cell receptor beta chains below all came from one sample that was sequenced in a study of blood T cell repertoires in COVID-19. TCRdb keeps only in-frame clones here, not all; method: immunoSEQ multiplex PCR. Among about 140,000 clones listed, around three quarters were seen once. Sample: peripheral blood. The receptors here all came from a man aged 80 or over with acute or convalescent COVID-19.

The chain joins TRBV16 to TRBJ2-5; 12 bases agree with TRBD2. CDR3 length: 16 residues. CDR1 is KGHSY and CDR2 is FQNENV in the germline V gene. V trimming: 6 bases; J trimming: 0 bases; junction bases outside the gene matches: 5. CDR3 sequence reads: CASSEGLAGYQETQYF. The CDR3 coding sequence is TGTGCCAGCAGTGAAGGACTAGCGGGGTACCAAGAGACCCAGTACTTC.

The chain joins TRBV11-3 to TRBJ2-2; maybe TRBD1 (6 bases). CDR1 is SGHNT, CDR2 YENEEA, per germline. Trimming stripped 2 bases from V and 3 bases from J, with 10 bases between. The length of the CDR3 is 15 residues. The CDR3 loop is CASSLNAGDTGELFF. CDR3 nucleotides: TGTGCCAGCAGCTTAAACGCAGGGGACACCGGGGAGCTGTTTTTT.

V and J are TRBV7-3 and TRBJ2-7; TRBD1 is a possible D gene (6 bases). This CDR3 contains 13 residues. CDR1 is SGHTA and CDR2 is FQGTGA in the germline V gene. The V gene lost 5 bases and the J gene lost 4 bases, with 12 bases spanning the gap. This CDR3 reads CASSQARGYEQYF. CDR3 DNA: TGTGCCAGCAGCCAAGCCAGGGGTTACGAGCAGTACTTC.

This chain joins TRBV20-1 and TRBJ1-1; D is uncertain. V was pared by 6 bases and J by 1 base, with 6 bases between. Germline CDR1 DFQATT, CDR2 SNEGSKA (reference sequence). The CDR3 has 11 residues. CDR3 DNA sequence: TGCAGTGCCAGACAGAACACTGAAGCTTTCTTT. Residues: CSARQNTEAFF.

The sample holds a few counts of this clone. The chain links TRBV5-1 to TRBJ2-7, with 9 positions matching TRBD1. The CDR3 sequence is 14 residues long. CDR1 is SGHRS and CDR2 is YFSETQ in the germline V gene. J gave up 4 bases and V 0 bases, and 2 bases lay outside the gene matches. The chain's CDR3 is CASSLEQGAYEQYF. The CDR3 DNA is TGCGCCAGCAGCTTGGAACAGGGGGCTTACGAGCAGTACTTC.

V and J are TRBV15 and TRBJ1-2, with unresolved D. This CDR3 region has 14 residues. Germline V gene data show CDR1 as LNHNV and CDR2 as YYDKDF (reference sequence). V lost 0 bases and J 2 bases, leaving 7 bases between the germline ends. CDR3 amino acids: CATSREVQNYGYTF. The CDR3 nucleotides are TGTGCCACCAGCAGAGAGGTACAGAACTATGGCTACACCTTC.

The CDR3 sequence is CASSLVGTDEQYF. The DNA for the CDR3 is TGCGCCAGCAGCTTGGTTGGGACTGACGAGCAGTACTTC. The gene calls are TRBV5-1 and TRBJ2-7, with a tentative D call TRBD2 (6 bases). The CDR3 extends over 13 amino acids. Trimming removed 0 bases at V and 5 bases at J, with 9 bases between. CDR1 is SGHRS and CDR2 is YFSETQ in the germline V gene.

The gene calls are TRBV3-1 (or the pseudogene TRBV3-2) and TRBJ1-5; perhaps TRBD1 as D (5 bases). Trimming took off 4 bases at V and 1 base at J, with 11 bases between the two ends. The CDR3 is 15 residues long. Germline V gene data show CDR1 as LGHDT and CDR2 as YNNKEL (reference sequence). CDR3 coding DNA: TGTGCCAGCAGCCCGTTCGGGGGAAGCAATCAGCCCCAGCATTTT. Translated, it gives CASSPFGGSNQPQHF.

This chain uses TRBV4-2 with TRBJ2-1; maybe TRBD2 (7 bases). Germline V lookup: CDR1 LGHNA, CDR2 YNFKEQ. V lost 0 bases and J lost 8, with 20 bases in between. The CDR3 spans 17 residues. The CDR3 nucleotides are TGTGCCAGCAGCCAAGACCTACGCGGAGGGGGGGCCTATGAGCAGTTCTTC. As protein: CASSQDLRGGGAYEQFF.

The chain couples TRBV28 to TRBJ2-2; 10 nucleotides match TRBD1. Germline V gives CDR1 MDHEN, CDR2 SYDVKM. The ends lost 4 bases at V and 6 bases at J; junction bases unmatched: 8. The CDR3 sequence is 16 residues long. The CDR3 nucleotides are TGTGCCAGCAGTTCCCTCGGGACAGGGGCCCCCGGGGAGCTGTTTTTT. It yields the protein CASSSLGTGAPGELFF.

The V call is TRBV10-3, the J call TRBJ1-6; TRBD1 matches 8 bases. V was pared by 0 bases and J by 7 bases, with 5 bases of the junction left unmatched. Per the germline V gene, CDR1 is ENHRY and CDR2 is SYGVKD. This CDR3 has 16 amino acids. The CDR3, as DNA: TGTGCCATCAGTGAGTCGTATACAGGGGGGAATTCACCCCTCCACTTT. Translated, it gives CAISESYTGGNSPLHF.

This chain joins TRBV12-2 and TRBJ1-2. TRBV12-2 is a pseudogene segment. The CDR3 extends over 15 amino acids. CDR3 in DNA: TGTGCAACCGAGGGCCCCACCCAGAACCGCTATGGCTACACCTTC. Its translation: CATEGPTQNRYGYTF.

The V call is TRBV7-9, the J call TRBJ2-7; 11 nucleotides agree with TRBD2. V trimming: 1 base; J trimming: 3 bases; junction bases outside the gene matches: 2. CDR3 length equals 15 residues. Germline CDR1 reads SEHNR; CDR2 reads FQNEAQ (reference sequence). The DNA for the CDR3 is TGTGCCAGCAGCTTAGTGGGACTAGCGGACTACGAGCAGTACTTC. Protein: CASSLVGLADYEQYF.

The rearrangement joins TRBV15 to TRBJ1-3; D is ambiguous. Germline lookup yields CDR1 LNHNV and CDR2 YYDKDF (reference sequence). Trimming pared 5 bases from V and 0 bases from J, leaving 11 bases between. This CDR3 has 15 amino acids. The CDR3, as DNA: TGTGCCACCAGCCTGACACGGCGCTCTGGAAACACCATATATTTT. This translates into CATSLTRRSGNTIYF.